This is a list of T cell receptor beta chains from one sample in a study of metastatic and nonmetastatic thyroid tumors. TCRdb ran MiXCR on the PCR reads. Of 53,000 or so clones listed, 20% to 25% were seen once; the top ten hold under 4.5%. Sequenced input: blood. The source is a female donor with papillary thyroid cancer or a benign thyroid nodule (not recorded which). Some clones in this sample may be carry-over from other donors' samples. Each CDR3 is given with its conserved first and last residue. A D gene is named only where the DNA matches it firmly. The size field is filled for only some rows; it gives once, few, many or a size class.

cdr3_length	v_call	d_call	j_call	clone_size	cdr3_nt	cdr3_aa
18	TRBV9	TRBD2	TRBJ2-5	few	TGTGCCAGCAGCGTATCTAGCGGGAGGGGGATCAAGGGAGAGACCCAGTACTTC	CASSVSSGRGIKGETQYF
15	TRBV19	-	TRBJ1-5	many	TGTGCCAGTAAACCGGGACAATCCTTCAGTCAGCCCCAGCATTTT	CASKPGQSFSQPQHF
12	TRBV3-1	-	TRBJ2-1	many	TGTGCCAGCAGGGCCGGGAACAATGAGCAGTTCTTC	CASRAGNNEQFF
16	TRBV20-1	-	TRBJ2-4	many	TGCAGTGCTAGGCCCCCTAGACAGGTTGTAGGAAACATTCAGTACTTC	CSARPPRQVVGNIQYF
15	TRBV9	TRBD2	TRBJ2-1	many	TGTGCCAGCAGCGAGACTAGCGGGAGGGTGGATGAGCAGTTCTTC	CASSETSGRVDEQFF
16	TRBV28	-	TRBJ2-2	many	TGTGCCAGCAGTTTGCCCGGGACGCTAGACACCGGGGAGCTGTTTTTT	CASSLPGTLDTGELFF
14	TRBV20-1	-	TRBJ2-7	-	TGCAGTGCTAGACGACCCGGGGGATCCTACGAGCAGTACTTC	CSARRPGGSYEQYF
12	TRBV6-1	TRBD1	TRBJ2-7	many	TGTGCCAGCGGACAGGGGATTTACGAGCAGTACTTC	CASGQGIYEQYF
13	TRBV7-3	-	TRBJ1-2	many	TGTGCCAGCAGCCCGGGTCTGGCTAAGGGCTACACCTTC	CASSPGLAKGYTF
18	TRBV9	TRBD2	TRBJ2-7	many	TGTGCCAGCAGCGTAGGGACACCTTGGACTAGCGACGACTACGAGCAGTACTTC	CASSVGTPWTSDDYEQYF
16	TRBV20-1	TRBD2	TRBJ2-7	many	TGCAGTGCTAGAGACGCTGGCGGGAGGCGGTCCTACGAGCAGTACTTC	CSARDAGGRRSYEQYF
17	TRBV11-2	-	TRBJ2-1	once	TGTGCCAGCAGCTGGGTGGGTGGAGCCCTCTCCTACAATGAGCAGTTCTTC	CASSWVGGALSYNEQFF
14	TRBV6-9	-	TRBJ2-7	-	TGCGCCAGCAATATGGCCCGAAGCTCCTACGATCAGTACTTC	CASNMARSSYDQYF